The 14 T cell receptor beta chains below come from one sample, sequenced in a study of blood T cell repertoires in COVID-19. TCRdb's copy holds only in-frame clones and misses some; the assay was immunoSEQ multiplex PCR. The sample shows about 190,000 clones, roughly 82% of them seen only once. What was sequenced was peripheral blood. All receptors come from a woman in her fifties or sixties with COVID-19, enrolled during active disease.

CDR3 sequence: CASSSSWGQSSYNEQFF. The CDR3 DNA sequence: TGTGCCAGCAGCTCCTCGTGGGGACAAAGCTCCTACAATGAGCAGTTCTTC. The chain joins TRBV7-9 to TRBJ2-1; possible D gene TRBD1, 6 bases. Deletions cut 4 bases from V and 0 bases from J, with 16 bases between. CDR1 is SEHNR and CDR2 is FQNEAQ in the germline V gene (reference sequence). The CDR3 spans 17 residues.

This sequence joins TRBV19 and TRBJ2-1, with 11 positions matching TRBD1. Germline lookup yields CDR1 LNHDA and CDR2 SQIVND (reference sequence). The CDR3 spans 15 residues. With V trimmed by 3 bases and J by 8 bases, 6 bases remained unmatched. The CDR3 bases are TGTGCCAGTAGTATGATTAGGACAGGGGGCCATGAGCAGTTCTTC. It is translated as CASSMIRTGGHEQFF.

The CDR3 DNA is TGTGCCAGCAGCCCGCGGCGACAGGGGGGGACCGGGGAGCTGTTTTTT. Translating gives CASSPRRQGGTGELFF. V and J are TRBV11-3 and TRBJ2-2, with 9 nucleotides matching TRBD1. The CDR3 covers 16 residues. In germline, CDR1 is SGHNT, CDR2 YENEEA. V shed 5 bases and J 5 bases; nucleotides not matched to a gene: 9.

This chain joins TRBV11-3 and TRBJ2-3; TRBD2 matches at 8 bases. After removal of 1 base from V and 4 bases from J, the junction contained 1 base not matched to a gene. Germline-derived CDR1 and CDR2 are SGHNT and YENEEA. The CDR3 contains 14 residues. The CDR3 DNA reads as TGTGCCAGCAGCTTAGGGACTAGCCCAGATACGCAGTATTTT. It yields the protein CASSLGTSPDTQYF.

V usage is TRBV7-3 and J usage is TRBJ1-2; the match to TRBD1 covers 7 bases. Per the germline V gene, CDR1 is SGHTA and CDR2 is FQGTGA. V dropped 5 bases and J dropped 8; count of bases not matched to a gene: 14. This CDR3 has 15 residues. CDR3 in DNA: TGTGCCAGCAGCCGATCGCCGGGACAGCTTTCGGGCTACACCTTC. This sequence encodes CASSRSPGQLSGYTF.

The rearrangement uses TRBV13 and TRBJ1-5; D is unclear. The germline CDR1 and CDR2 sequences are PRHDT and FYEKMQ (reference sequence). This CDR3 spans 12 amino acids. The ends were cut back, 5 bases at V and 2 bases at J, with 4 bases in the middle. CDR3 bases: TGTGCCAGCAGCCGGGGCAATCAGCCCCAGCATTTT. It encodes CASSRGNQPQHF. Looking up the rest from reference TRBV13 and TRBJ1-5 gives the full variable domain: AAGVIQSPRHLIKEKRETATLKCYPIPRHDTVYWYQQGPGQDPQFLISFYEKMQSDKGSIPDRFSAQQFSDYHSELNMSSLELGDSALYFCASSRGNQPQHFGDGTRLSIL.

Only a few counts were recorded for this clone. The rearrangement joins TRBV3-1 (or the pseudogene TRBV3-2) to TRBJ1-1; D may be TRBD1 (5 bases). From germline, CDR1 is LGHDT and CDR2 YNNKEL (reference sequence). CDR3 size: 13 residues. Trimming stripped 5 bases from V and 3 bases from J, with 10 bases between. CDR3 loop: CASSTIQDTEAFF. The CDR3 DNA reads TGTGCCAGCAGCACCATACAGGACACTGAAGCTTTCTTT.

This chain's CDR3 is CASSVLGASEKLFF. CDR3 DNA: TGCGCCAGCAGCGTGTTAGGGGCCTCTGAAAAACTGTTTTTT. The rearrangement uses TRBV5-1 and TRBJ1-4, with D tentatively TRBD1 (5 bases). This CDR3 has 14 amino acids. Deletions cut 4 bases from V and 7 bases from J, with 14 bases between. Germline CDR1 and CDR2: SGHRS and YFSETQ.

A single count supports this clone. The chain uses TRBV7-2 and TRBJ2-7, with TRBD2 matching 9 bases. Germline lookup yields CDR1 SGHTA and CDR2 FQGNSA. This CDR3 is built from 15 residues. The J segment lost 9 bases and the V segment lost 5 bases, leaving 14 bases of the junction unmatched. CDR3 in DNA: TGTGCCAGCAGCCCAAGGAGCGGGGGGCCCCCGTTGCAGTACGTC. It specifies CASSPRSGGPPLQYV.

DNA of the CDR3: TGTGCCAGCAGTTACTCGATAGGACAGGCTGATGGCTACACCTTC. This sequence encodes CASSYSIGQADGYTF. This chain connects TRBV6-5 to TRBJ1-2; 7 nucleotides match TRBD1. Per germline, CDR1 MNHEY and CDR2 SVGAGI. The CDR3 covers 15 residues. V was pared by 0 bases and J by 6 bases, with 7 bases of the junction left unmatched.

The genes are TRBV6-1 and TRBJ2-5; tentative D call: TRBD2 (6 bases). The V and J ends lost 1 base and 1 base respectively, with 16 bases between them. The CDR3 is made up of 17 amino acids. Per germline, CDR1 MNHNS and CDR2 SASEGT. The CDR3 here is CASSEGFVRDLQETQYF. Here the CDR3 DNA reads TGTGCCAGCAGTGAAGGGTTTGTGCGGGACCTCCAAGAGACCCAGTACTTC.

This sequence joins TRBV28 and TRBJ1-1; D remains unclear. Trimming removed 8 bases from V and 0 bases from J, with 16 bases in between. The CDR3 has 15 amino acids. Looked up from germline, CDR1 is MDHEN and CDR2 is SYDVKM. DNA of the CDR3: TGTGCCAGCTTCACTTCGGCAGGCCTGAACACTGAAGCTTTCTTT. Its protein product is CASFTSAGLNTEAFF.

The chain couples TRBV5-4 to TRBJ2-5; TRBD2 matches at 8 bases. CDR1 and CDR2 (germline): SGHNT, YYREEE (reference sequence). Trimming at V came to 4 bases and at J to 4 bases, leaving 9 bases not matched to a gene. CDR3 size: 15 residues. The CDR3 bases are TGTGCCAGCAGCCGAGCGGGGGCAATAAGAGAGACCCAGTACTTC. Translation: CASSRAGAIRETQYF.

This clone was counted once. This chain joins TRBV7-8 and TRBJ2-1; D is unresolved. The CDR3 length is 13 residues. The V end lost 0 bases, the J end lost 7 bases, and 7 bases lay between the germline ends. CDR1 is SGHVS and CDR2 is FQNEAQ in the germline V gene. CDR3 nucleotide sequence: TGTGCCAGCAGCTTAGCCTTAGTGAATGAGCAGTTCTTC. It encodes CASSLALVNEQFF. Using reference TRBV7-8 and TRBJ2-1 for the parts outside the CDR3, the full variable domain is GAGVSQSPRYKVAKRGQDVALRCDPISGHVSLFWYQQALGQGPEFLTYFQNEAQLDKSGLPSDRFFAERPEGSVSTLKIQRTQQEDSAVYLCASSLALVNEQFFGPGTRLTVL.